This TCR beta chain was recovered during a study of blood T cells in healthy people across ages. Unmatched junction bases numbered 7, after V lost 1 base and J lost 0 bases. The CDR3 loop spans 16 amino acids. Germline CDR1 reads DFQATT; CDR2 reads SNEGSKA (reference sequence). This clonotype was observed a handful of times. They isolated at least 7 million PBMCs from each sample. The second PCR ran roughly 7 to 12 cycles with a sample-barcoded 5' primer and J-beta primers. Each cDNA molecule received a tag from a template-switch adaptor that had 12 random nucleotides. Sequencing yielded, for each sample, at least 3 million paired-end reads carrying CDR3. TCRdb called the 5' RACE reads again in MiXCR, with one record for every CDR3 protein. The table lists roughly 1.6 million distinct CDR3 sequences, approximately 32% of them singletons, with about 10% in the top ten.

This sequence originates from a woman under 40 in good health. The sequencing sample was made of blood. The genes are TRBV20-1 and TRBJ2-3; 7 bases align to TRBD2. For the CDR3, the DNA is TGCAGTGCTAGAGTCCTCCTAGCGGCTAGCACAGATACGCAGTATTTT. It codes for CSARVLLAASTDTQYF.